These 28 T cell receptor beta chains originate from one sample sequenced in a study of blood T cell repertoires in COVID-19. Measured with immunoSEQ multiplex PCR; TCRdb has only the in-frame clones, and not every one. Of fewer than 120,000 clones in the sample, 80% to 90% were seen once. The source material was peripheral blood. The receptors shown here come from a woman between 55 and 75 years old with acute or convalescent COVID-19.

The chain is built from TRBV6-5 and TRBJ1-6; no reliable D call. Trimming stripped 4 bases from V and 4 bases from J, with 8 bases between. The CDR3 sequence is 14 residues long. Germline CDR1 and CDR2: MNHEY and SVGAGI. Written as DNA, the CDR3 is TGTGCCAGCAGTTTTGCAGGTTATAATTCACCCCTCCACTTT. The encoded protein is CASSFAGYNSPLHF.

The chain links TRBV2 to TRBJ1-2; TRBD1 is a possible D gene (6 bases). Looked up from germline, CDR1 is SNHLY and CDR2 is FYNNEI. Trimming removed 7 bases from V and 2 bases from J, with 11 bases in between. The CDR3 covers 13 residues. The DNA for the CDR3 is TGTGCCAGCAATTTACAGGGAAACTATGGCTACACCTTC. The encoded protein is CASNLQGNYGYTF.

The genes are TRBV11-3 and TRBJ2-7; tentatively, D is TRBD2 (6 bases). V lost 2 bases and J 6 bases, leaving 14 bases between the germline ends. This CDR3 region has 14 residues. Germline values: CDR1 SGHNT, CDR2 YENEEA. CDR3 sequence reads: CASSLRENLGEQYF. As DNA, the CDR3 is TGTGCCAGCAGCTTACGGGAGAACCTCGGCGAGCAGTACTTC. Filled out from reference TRBV11-3 and TRBJ2-7, the complete variable domain reads EAGVVQSPRYKIIEKKQPVAFWCNPISGHNTLYWYLQNLGQGPELLIRYENEEAVDDSQLPKDRFSAERLKGVDSTLKIQPAELGDSAVYLCASSLRENLGEQYFGPGTRLTVT.

The chain is built from TRBV12-3 or TRBV12-4 and TRBJ1-4, with D possibly being TRBD1 (5 bases). V was pared by 6 bases and J by 8 bases, with 10 bases between. The CDR3 length is 12 residues. The CDR3 protein is CASSRVGEKLFF. DNA for the CDR3: TGTGCCAGCAGCAGGGTTGGGGAAAAACTGTTTTTT.

V is TRBV6-2 or TRBV6-3 and J is TRBJ2-3, with 10 nucleotides matching TRBD2. CDR1 and CDR2 from the germline V gene are MNHEY and SVGEGT. The CDR3 is made up of 16 amino acids. V lost 5 bases, J lost 4 bases, and 9 bases stayed unmatched. This chain's CDR3 is CASSQRLAGGPDTQYF. In DNA form, the CDR3 reads TGTGCCAGCAGTCAGAGACTAGCGGGTGGGCCAGATACGCAGTATTTT.

The chain is built from TRBV6-5 and TRBJ1-1; no firm D call. The germline V and J ends were trimmed by 7 bases and 5 bases, with 8 bases remaining between them. Germline CDR1 and CDR2: MNHEY and SVGAGI. The CDR3 contains 11 residues. CDR3 sequence reads: CASNGITEAFF. CDR3 DNA: TGTGCCAGCAACGGGATTACTGAAGCTTTCTTT.

This rearrangement joins TRBV28 to TRBJ1-2, with TRBD1 as a possible D gene (5 bases). The CDR3 contains 13 residues. The ends were cut back, 8 bases at V and 1 base at J, with 11 bases in the middle. Germline CDR1 and CDR2: MDHEN and SYDVKM. The CDR3 nucleotides read TGTGCCAGCGATGTTAGGGGTAACTATGGCTACACCTTC. Its protein is CASDVRGNYGYTF.

This clone has ten or more counts. This sample also contains other DNA sequences that code for the same CDR3. The chain is built from TRBV5-4 and TRBJ2-7; 7 bases are shared with TRBD2. Germline assignment: CDR1 SGHNT and CDR2 YYREEE (reference sequence). V shed 0 bases, J shed 4 bases, and the junction held 4 bases outside the gene matches. This CDR3 has 14 amino acids. CDR3 coding DNA: TGTGCCAGCAGCTTGGTGGGGACTACATACGAGCAGTACTTC. Translation: CASSLVGTTYEQYF.

This rearrangement joins TRBV5-1 to TRBJ1-4; TRBD1 matches at 9 bases. This CDR3 has 14 residues. Germline V lookup: CDR1 SGHRS, CDR2 YFSETQ. After removal of 4 bases from V and 8 bases from J, the junction contained 6 bases not matched to a gene. The CDR3: CASSQGTGPEKLFF. In nucleotides, the CDR3 is TGCGCCAGCAGCCAGGGGACAGGGCCGGAAAAACTGTTTTTT. The whole variable domain, remainder taken from reference TRBV5-1 and TRBJ1-4, is KAGVTQTPRYLIKTRGQQVTLSCSPISGHRSVSWYQQTPGQGLQFLFEYFSETQRNKGNFPGRFSGRQFSNSRSEMNVSTLELGDSALYLCASSQGTGPEKLFFGSGTQLSVL.

This sequence joins TRBV6-5 and TRBJ1-1, with TRBD1 matching 8 bases. The ends lost 5 bases at V and 4 bases at J; junction bases unmatched: 3. The germline CDR1 and CDR2 sequences are MNHEY and SVGAGI. The CDR3 is made up of 13 amino acids. DNA for the CDR3: TGTGCCAGCAGTCCGACAGGGGCCACTGAAGCTTTCTTT. Protein: CASSPTGATEAFF.

This clone showed up just a few times. This rearrangement joins TRBV7-9 to TRBJ1-1; TRBD1 agrees at 8 bases. J gave up 3 bases and V 1 base, and 4 bases lay outside the gene matches. The germline CDR1 and CDR2 sequences are SEHNR and FQNEAQ (reference sequence). This CDR3 region has 15 residues. CDR3 region: CASSLGQGAYTEAFF. In DNA form, the CDR3 reads TGTGCCAGCAGCTTAGGCCAGGGGGCGTACACTGAAGCTTTCTTT.

This clone has a handful of counts. J is TRBJ1-6 and V is TRBV3-1 (or the pseudogene TRBV3-2), with D possibly matching TRBD1 (5 bases). Trimming removed 1 base from V and 7 bases from J, with 11 bases in between. Germline loops: CDR1 LGHDT, CDR2 YNNKEL (reference sequence). This CDR3 comprises 15 residues. The CDR3 protein is CASSQGGGPNSPLHF. The CDR3 coding sequence is TGTGCCAGCAGCCAAGGGGGGGGTCCCAATTCACCCCTCCACTTT.

The rearrangement links TRBV5-5 to TRBJ2-6; D may be TRBD2 (6 bases). Deletions cut 2 bases from V and 4 bases from J, with 13 bases between. The germline V gene encodes CDR1 SGHKS and CDR2 YYEKEE (reference sequence). The CDR3 length is 16 residues. The CDR3 DNA reads as TGTGCCAGCAGCTTCCGGGGGAACACAGGGGCCAACGTCCTGACTTTC. Its protein product is CASSFRGNTGANVLTF.

The chain links TRBV12-2 to TRBJ1-6. TRBV12-2 constitutes a pseudogene. There are 14 residues in the CDR3. The CDR3 DNA sequence: TGTGCAAGTCGTCCCCCGCGGGGCAGAATAAACCTCCACTTT. Residues: CASRPPRGRINLHF.

J is TRBJ2-3 and V is TRBV6-2 or TRBV6-3, with D tentatively TRBD1 (6 bases). The V gene lost 2 bases and the J gene lost 1 base, with 13 bases spanning the gap. Per the germline V gene, CDR1 is MNHEY and CDR2 is SVGEGT. The CDR3 is 16 residues long. The CDR3 spells CASSYRTGPRTDTQYF. The CDR3 DNA sequence: TGTGCCAGCAGTTACCGCACAGGGCCCCGCACAGATACGCAGTATTTT.

J is TRBJ2-7 and V is TRBV4-1; the match to TRBD1 covers 9 bases. This CDR3 spans 15 amino acids. V lost 4 bases and J lost 0; bases outside the gene matches: 4. Germline-derived CDR1 and CDR2 are MGHRA and YSYEKL. The CDR3 nucleotides are TGCGCCAGCAGCCTTGGACAGGGGAGCTCCTACGAGCAGTACTTC. It yields the protein CASSLGQGSSYEQYF.

This chain uses TRBV27 with TRBJ1-2, with 11 bases that match TRBD1. Trimming at V came to 2 bases and at J to 8 bases, leaving 10 bases not matched to a gene. The CDR3 sequence is 16 residues long. In germline, CDR1 is MNHEY, CDR2 SMNVEV (reference sequence). CDR3 sequence (DNA): TGTGCCAGCAGTTTAATCCCGGACAGGGGGCGTGGGGGCTACACCTTC. It yields the protein CASSLIPDRGRGGYTF.

Only one count was recorded for this clone. This chain uses TRBV24-1 with TRBJ1-2, with TRBD1 as a possible D gene (6 bases). The germline gives CDR1 KGHDR, CDR2 SFDVKD. The CDR3 loop spans 15 amino acids. V was pared by 4 bases and J by 1 base, with 12 bases between. The DNA of the CDR3 is TGTGCCACCAGTGACAACAGGGACCTTAACTATGGCTACACCTTC. It specifies CATSDNRDLNYGYTF.

The chain combines TRBV7-2 with TRBJ1-2; 8 nucleotides align to TRBD1. CDR1 is SGHTA, CDR2 FQGNSA, per germline. Germline trimming cut 5 bases from V and 8 bases from J; bases unmatched to any gene: 4. CDR3 length equals 12 residues. The CDR3 protein is CASSPDRAGYTF. The CDR3, as DNA: TGTGCCAGCAGCCCGGACAGGGCCGGCTACACCTTC. Looking up the rest from reference TRBV7-2 and TRBJ1-2 gives the full variable domain: GAGVSQSPSNKVTEKGKDVELRCDPISGHTALYWYRQSLGQGLEFLIYFQGNSAPDKSGLPSDRFSAERTGGSVSTLTIQRTQQEDSAVYLCASSPDRAGYTFGSGTRLTVV.

The gene calls are TRBV24-1 and TRBJ2-1; 8 bases are a match to TRBD1. V lost 2 bases to trimming and J lost 7 bases; unmatched junction nucleotides: 12. This CDR3 is 17 amino acids long. In germline, CDR1 is KGHDR, CDR2 SFDVKD. The CDR3 DNA reads TGTGCCACCAGTGATTACGGGTTCAGGGGGCGCGGGAATGAGCAGTTCTTC. Protein sequence: CATSDYGFRGRGNEQFF.

The chain carries TRBV4-2 and TRBJ2-3; 9 nucleotides line up with TRBD2. Germline CDR1 LGHNA, CDR2 YNFKEQ. V shed 4 bases and J 4 bases; nucleotides not matched to a gene: 9. The length of the CDR3 is 16 residues. CDR3 protein: CASSLRTSGSPDTQYF. In DNA, the CDR3 is TGTGCCAGCAGCCTCCGTACTAGCGGGTCTCCAGATACGCAGTATTTT.

This clone came up a few times. This chain connects TRBV11-1 to TRBJ2-5, with 10 bases identical to TRBD2. Germline V CDR1 and CDR2: SGHAT, FQDESV (reference sequence). The V gene end was trimmed by 6 bases and the J gene end by 3 bases; junction bases not matched to a gene: 10. The CDR3 is 16 residues long. Here the CDR3 reads CASRRSGGGPEETQYF. In nucleotides, the CDR3 is TGTGCCAGCAGGCGCAGCGGGGGGGGACCGGAAGAGACCCAGTACTTC.

On this clone itself: Other nucleotide sequences from this sample produce the same CDR3. The genes are TRBV14 and TRBJ1-1; D might be TRBD1 (5 bases). V lost 2 bases and J lost 5, with 9 bases in between. This CDR3 contains 13 residues. Germline CDR1 reads SGHDN; CDR2 reads FVKESK. CDR3 sequence (DNA): TGTGCCAGCAGCCAAATTAGGGGAACTGAAGCTTTCTTT. Translating gives CASSQIRGTEAFF.

The rearrangement uses TRBV5-6 and TRBJ1-3; 8 nucleotides match TRBD1. The germline V gene has CDR1 SGHDT and CDR2 YYEEEE. Trimming took 3 bases from V and 4 from J; bases not matched to a gene: 3. There are 14 residues in the CDR3. CDR3 nucleotide sequence: TGTGCCAGCAGCTACAGGGGGTCCGGAAACACCATATATTTT. Its translation: CASSYRGSGNTIYF.

This chain connects TRBV18 to TRBJ1-1, with 7 positions matching TRBD1. From germline, CDR1 is KGHSH and CDR2 LQKENI. The CDR3 has 15 residues. V was pared by 4 bases and J by 8 bases, with 13 bases of the junction left unmatched. The CDR3 loop reads CASSLAGTATREAFF. The CDR3 bases are TGTGCCAGCTCACTTGCCGGGACAGCAACTCGCGAAGCTTTCTTT.

V gene TRBV29-1 combines with J gene TRBJ2-7, with a weak D call TRBD1 (8 bases). Germline loops: CDR1 SQVTM, CDR2 ANQGSEA. The CDR3 sequence is 15 residues long. Trimming left V 1 base short and J 0 bases short, with 13 bases between. CDR3 protein: CSVEGDRTSSYEQYF. The CDR3 bases are TGCAGCGTTGAAGGGGACAGGACTAGCTCCTACGAGCAGTACTTC.

This clone was counted once. The rearrangement links TRBV24-1 to TRBJ1-2; maybe TRBD1 (5 bases). The CDR3 is 15 amino acids. Trimming pared 5 bases from V and 2 bases from J, leaving 14 bases between. The germline CDR1 and CDR2 sequences are KGHDR and SFDVKD. The CDR3 nucleotides are TGTGCCACCAGTGGAGGTTGGGGGAGGAACTATGGCTACACCTTC. It translates to CATSGGWGRNYGYTF.

The DNA of the CDR3 is TGTGCCAGCAGACCCGGACAGAACTATGGCTACACCTTC. This translates into CASRPGQNYGYTF. The rearrangement uses TRBV6-5 and TRBJ1-2; D is possibly TRBD1 (6 bases). This CDR3 contains 13 residues. Germline CDR1 and CDR2: MNHEY and SVGAGI. Trimming took 6 bases from V and 2 from J, leaving 10 bases between them.